What follows are 26 T cell receptor beta chains derived from one specimen sequenced in a study of blood T cell repertoires in COVID-19. Assay: immunoSEQ multiplex PCR; the TCRdb copy retains only in-frame clones and omits some. The sample includes roughly 400,000 clones, more than 85% of them seen just once. The specimen sequenced was PBMCs or T cells enriched from blood (not recorded which). Source of these receptors: a woman aged 35 to 49 who had been exposed to COVID-19.

This chain connects TRBV25-1 to TRBJ1-6; 8 nucleotides align to TRBD1. Germline values: CDR1 MGHDK, CDR2 SYGVNS. The V segment lost 7 bases and the J segment 5 bases; nucleotides outside the gene matches: 1. CDR3 size: 13 residues. CDR3 sequence reads: CASKDRDNSPLHF. The DNA of the CDR3 is TGTGCCAGCAAGGACAGGGATAATTCACCCCTCCACTTT.

In DNA form, the CDR3 reads TGTGCCAGCAGTACCGGACAGGGTTGGTCACTGGGTGGCTACACCTTC. As protein: CASSTGQGWSLGGYTF. The chain is built from TRBV27 and TRBJ1-2; 8 bases are shared with TRBD1. The CDR3 runs to 16 residues. Per the germline V gene, CDR1 is MNHEY and CDR2 is SMNVEV (reference sequence). The junction had 15 bases not matched to a gene; V was cut back by 5 bases and J by 7 bases.

The chain joins TRBV11-2 to TRBJ1-4; D possibly corresponds to TRBD1 (5 bases). The CDR3 length is 16 residues. Germline-derived CDR1 and CDR2 are SGHAT and FQNNGV. With 3 bases removed from V and 8 bases from J, the gap between germline ends came to 19 bases. The CDR3 nucleotides are TGTGCCAGCAGCTTCCGTTGGAGGGGAATAAGGGAAAAACTGTTTTTT. Protein product: CASSFRWRGIREKLFF.

This clone was picked up one time. The chain has TRBV5-1 and TRBJ1-1; a weak D match, TRBD1 (5 bases). Germline V gene sequence: CDR1 SGHRS, CDR2 YFSETQ. The germline V and J ends were trimmed by 1 base and 0 bases, with 10 bases remaining between them. This CDR3 has 15 residues. This chain's CDR3 is CASSLLTALNTEAFF. CDR3 sequence (DNA): TGCGCCAGCAGCTTGTTGACAGCCTTGAACACTGAAGCTTTCTTT.

This clone was recorded only once. The genes are TRBV2 and TRBJ1-2; D is uncertain. The CDR3 covers 14 residues. Trimming cost V 0 bases and J 2 bases, with 7 bases left between them. Per germline, CDR1 SNHLY and CDR2 FYNNEI. CDR3 residues: CASSEAPVNYGYTF. CDR3 sequence (DNA): TGTGCCAGCAGTGAAGCCCCAGTGAACTATGGCTACACCTTC.

The rearrangement links TRBV5-1 to TRBJ1-6, with TRBD1 matching 10 bases. Per the germline V gene, CDR1 is SGHRS and CDR2 is YFSETQ. With 0 bases clipped from V and 5 bases from J, the junction kept 2 bases outside the gene matches. The CDR3 covers 16 residues. The CDR3 DNA reads as TGCGCCAGCAGCTTGGCGGGACAGGGGAATAATTCACCCCTCCACTTT. Protein sequence: CASSLAGQGNNSPLHF.

The V gene is TRBV19, the J gene TRBJ2-1; 8 bases line up with TRBD2. The CDR3 is made up of 17 amino acids. Losses at the gene ends were 7 bases for V and 6 bases for J; bases not matched to a gene: 17. Germline V CDR1 and CDR2: LNHDA, SQIVND (reference sequence). The CDR3 protein is CASTLRAPGLEFNEQFF. The CDR3 nucleotides are TGTGCCAGTACCCTAAGGGCCCCGGGACTAGAATTCAATGAGCAGTTCTTC.

The V and J genes are TRBV7-2 and TRBJ1-3; 7 positions agree with TRBD1. V lost 5 bases to trimming and J lost 2 bases; unmatched junction nucleotides: 12. This CDR3 spans 17 amino acids. Germline CDR1 is SGHTA and CDR2 is FQGNSA. CDR3 sequence: CASSLVGTGATGNTIYF. CDR3 DNA sequence: TGTGCCAGCAGCCTAGTGGGAACAGGGGCAACTGGAAACACCATATATTTT.

The chain uses TRBV29-1 and TRBJ1-1, with 7 bases lining up with TRBD1. The CDR3 totals 14 residues. V dropped 2 bases and J dropped 0; count of bases not matched to a gene: 3. Germline V gene sequence: CDR1 SQVTM, CDR2 ANQGSEA. The DNA for the CDR3 is TGCAGCGTTGAACGTGGGACAGTGAACACTGAAGCTTTCTTT. The encoded protein is CSVERGTVNTEAFF.

The V gene is TRBV7-9, the J gene TRBJ2-3; maybe TRBD2 (6 bases). This CDR3 region has 15 residues. The ends were cut back, 0 bases at V and 4 bases at J, with 11 bases in the middle. CDR1 SEHNR and CDR2 FQNEAQ come from the germline V gene (reference sequence). This chain's CDR3 is CASSLAGSGADTQYF. The CDR3 bases are TGTGCCAGCAGCTTAGCAGGATCGGGGGCAGATACGCAGTATTTT.

This clone was recorded once. V usage is TRBV6-2 or TRBV6-3 and J usage is TRBJ2-1; D might be TRBD2 (5 bases). The CDR3 is 14 residues long. Germline V gene lookup returns CDR1 MNHEY and CDR2 SVGEGT. V gave up 2 bases and J gave up 8 bases, with 13 bases separating them. The CDR3 spells CASSYGLARDEQFF. The CDR3 DNA reads as TGTGCCAGCAGTTACGGCCTGGCGAGGGATGAGCAGTTCTTC.

This sequence joins TRBV6-5 and TRBJ1-1; D may be TRBD1 (5 bases). The CDR3 is 13 residues long. Between the trimmed V and J ends, which lost 8 bases and 3 bases, there was a span of 13 bases. Germline CDR1 reads MNHEY; CDR2 reads SVGAGI. The CDR3 bases are TGTGCCAGCCTTCGGACACGCGACACTGAAGCTTTCTTT. Translation: CASLRTRDTEAFF.

The chain recombines TRBV5-1 with TRBJ1-2; D remains unclear. This CDR3 is 15 amino acids long. V gave up 4 bases and J gave up 1 base, with 14 bases separating them. Germline-derived CDR1 and CDR2 are SGHRS and YFSETQ. The chain's CDR3 is CASSRAGVSNYGYTF. The CDR3 DNA sequence: TGCGCCAGCAGCCGTGCCGGGGTTAGTAACTATGGCTACACCTTC. Drawing the rest from reference TRBV5-1 and TRBJ1-2, the complete variable domain is KAGVTQTPRYLIKTRGQQVTLSCSPISGHRSVSWYQQTPGQGLQFLFEYFSETQRNKGNFPGRFSGRQFSNSRSEMNVSTLELGDSALYLCASSRAGVSNYGYTFGSGTRLTVV.

This chain joins TRBV5-1 and TRBJ1-1; D is unclear. The germline V gene encodes CDR1 SGHRS and CDR2 YFSETQ. The CDR3 is 12 amino acids. The ends were cut back, 4 bases at V and 5 bases at J, with 9 bases in the middle. CDR3 sequence reads: CASSLVGTEAFF. CDR3 DNA: TGCGCCAGCAGCCTGGTCGGGACTGAAGCTTTCTTT.

This sequence joins TRBV7-9 and TRBJ1-4; 11 bases line up with TRBD1. The CDR3 is made up of 15 amino acids. Germline lookup yields CDR1 SEHNR and CDR2 FQNEAQ (reference sequence). J gave up 7 bases and V 5 bases, and 6 bases lay outside the gene matches. In DNA form, the CDR3 reads TGTGCCAGCAGCACCGGACAGGGGGCAGGTGAAAAACTGTTTTTT. Translating gives CASSTGQGAGEKLFF.

The chain recombines TRBV4-1 with TRBJ1-1; D remains unclear. The CDR3 extends over 12 amino acids. Germline assignment: CDR1 MGHRA and CDR2 YSYEKL. Deletions cut 0 bases from V and 11 bases from J, with 10 bases between. CDR3 nucleotides: TGCGCCAGCAGCCAAGATAGCGGGAAGGCTTTCTTT. Translation gives CASSQDSGKAFF.

The chain joins TRBV19 to TRBJ2-6; the match to TRBD1 covers 7 bases. Germline CDR1 and CDR2: LNHDA and SQIVND (reference sequence). This CDR3 spans 17 amino acids. V shed 7 bases and J 0 bases; nucleotides not matched to a gene: 9. This CDR3 reads CASTDDDRASGANVLTF. In nucleotides, the CDR3 is TGTGCCAGTACCGACGATGACAGGGCCTCTGGGGCCAACGTCCTGACTTTC.

The V call is TRBV11-3, the J call TRBJ2-7, with no clear D. Trimming took off 3 bases at V and 3 bases at J, with 12 bases between the two ends. Looked up from germline, CDR1 is SGHNT and CDR2 is YENEEA. The CDR3 has 14 amino acids. The CDR3 region is CASSFGSNGYEQYF. CDR3 nucleotides: TGTGCCAGCAGCTTTGGTTCTAACGGCTACGAGCAGTACTTC.

The chain uses TRBV27 and TRBJ1-5, with D possibly matching TRBD1 (5 bases). Trimming took off 4 bases at V and 3 bases at J, with 10 bases between the two ends. CDR3 length: 14 residues. Germline V gene data show CDR1 as MNHEY and CDR2 as SMNVEV (reference sequence). The CDR3 DNA sequence: TGTGCCAGCAGTTCAGACAGCCCCAATCAGCCCCAGCATTTT. Its protein is CASSSDSPNQPQHF.

The genes are TRBV11-3 and TRBJ2-1, with D possibly matching TRBD2 (6 bases). The CDR3 has 17 amino acids. The germline V gene encodes CDR1 SGHNT and CDR2 YENEEA. Trimming stripped 0 bases from V and 0 bases from J, with 12 bases between. The CDR3 protein is CASSLDLGGLSYNEQFF. As DNA, the CDR3 is TGTGCCAGCAGCTTAGATCTGGGGGGACTCTCCTACAATGAGCAGTTCTTC.

This clone was observed a handful of times. The chain recombines TRBV3-1 (or the pseudogene TRBV3-2) with TRBJ1-1; possible D gene TRBD1, 5 bases. Trimming removed 4 bases at V and 4 bases at J, with 22 bases between. Germline V CDR1 and CDR2: LGHDT, YNNKEL (reference sequence). CDR3 length: 17 amino acids. The CDR3: CASSPIPLAGKATEAFF. The CDR3 region has the DNA TGTGCCAGCAGCCCCATCCCTCTGGCAGGGAAGGCCACTGAAGCTTTCTTT.

The chain uses TRBV24-1 and TRBJ2-3, with 7 positions matching TRBD1. The CDR3 is 13 amino acids. Germline V CDR1 and CDR2: KGHDR, SFDVKD. The trim removed 8 bases at V and 3 bases at J, leaving 4 bases unmatched. The CDR3 bases are TGTGCCACCAAAGGGGGCGGAACAGATACGCAGTATTTT. Its translation: CATKGGGTDTQYF.

The chain has TRBV25-1 and TRBJ1-4, with D possibly TRBD1 on 5 matching bases. Trimming cost V 4 bases and J 3 bases, with 12 bases left between them. The length of the CDR3 is 15 residues. The germline gives CDR1 MGHDK, CDR2 SYGVNS. In DNA, the CDR3 is TGTGCCAGCAGTGCCCAGGGAACAGCTAATGAAAAACTGTTTTTT. Its protein is CASSAQGTANEKLFF.

This rearrangement joins TRBV7-2 to TRBJ2-5; 9 positions agree with TRBD2. The germline V gene has CDR1 SGHTA and CDR2 FQGNSA. The length of the CDR3 is 17 residues. V trimming: 1 base; J trimming: 3 bases; junction bases outside the gene matches: 9. The CDR3 sequence: CASSLVILAGNKETQYF. As DNA, the CDR3 is TGTGCCAGCAGCTTAGTAATCCTAGCGGGAAACAAAGAGACCCAGTACTTC.

The chain couples TRBV24-1 to TRBJ1-5; no clear D gene. V lost 0 bases and J 0 bases, leaving 14 bases between the germline ends. This CDR3 contains 18 residues. Germline-derived CDR1 and CDR2 are KGHDR and SFDVKD. CDR3 bases: TGTGCCACCAGTGATTTGCTGGCAGCTGACTATAGCAATCAGCCCCAGCATTTT. Its translation is CATSDLLAADYSNQPQHF.

This chain links TRBV5-1 with TRBJ2-7, with D possibly TRBD2 on 6 matching bases. V was clipped by 1 base and J by 5 bases, with 16 bases between them. The CDR3 runs 15 residues. Per germline, CDR1 SGHRS and CDR2 YFSETQ. The CDR3: CASSLRAGPIDEQYF. In DNA form, the CDR3 reads TGCGCCAGCAGCTTGAGAGCGGGTCCTATCGACGAGCAGTACTTC.